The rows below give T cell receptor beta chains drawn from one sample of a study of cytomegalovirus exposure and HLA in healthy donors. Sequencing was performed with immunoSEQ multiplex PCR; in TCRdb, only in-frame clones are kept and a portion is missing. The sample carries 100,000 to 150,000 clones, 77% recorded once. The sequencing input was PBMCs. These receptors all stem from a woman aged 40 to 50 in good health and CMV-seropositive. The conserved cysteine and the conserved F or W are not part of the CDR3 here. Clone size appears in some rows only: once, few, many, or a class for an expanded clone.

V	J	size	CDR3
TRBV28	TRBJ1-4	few	ASSQQGAEEKLF
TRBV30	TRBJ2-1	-	AWMSRYEQF
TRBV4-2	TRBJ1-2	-	ASSQSNYGYT
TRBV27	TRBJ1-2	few	ARTPGRGQLRYGYT
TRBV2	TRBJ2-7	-	ASARRGLEGYEQY
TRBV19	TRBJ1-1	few	ASSQQGINTEAF
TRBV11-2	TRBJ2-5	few	ASSPRPVAGVETQY
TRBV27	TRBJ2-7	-	ASSFSSGNEQY
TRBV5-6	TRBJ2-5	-	ASSLGAGVSEETQY
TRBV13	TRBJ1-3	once	ASSLKRNTIY
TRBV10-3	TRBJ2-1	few	AISATGQGKSYNEQF
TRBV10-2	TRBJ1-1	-	ASNRKGRDTEAF
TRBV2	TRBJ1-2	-	ASSAGGADYGYT
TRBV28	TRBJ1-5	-	ASQGVHSNQPQH
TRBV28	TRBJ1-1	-	AITGPGGTEAF
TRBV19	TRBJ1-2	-	ASSHGSNLSPYGYT
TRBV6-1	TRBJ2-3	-	ASSGALAARVDTQY
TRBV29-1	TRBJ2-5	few	SVTGGETQY
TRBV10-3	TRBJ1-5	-	AISGTGTSNQPQH
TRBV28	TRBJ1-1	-	ASSLQGARTEAF
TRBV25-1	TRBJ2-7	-	ASREGGRLEQY
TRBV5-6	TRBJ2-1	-	ASRQTSGSLDEQF
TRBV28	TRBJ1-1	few	ASSLLRGLWTEAF
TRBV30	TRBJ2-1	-	AWSSDEGGDNEQF
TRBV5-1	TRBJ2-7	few	ASSLARRGEQY
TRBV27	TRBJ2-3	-	ASSLLAGGTSTDTQY
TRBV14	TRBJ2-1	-	ASSQERLAYNEQF
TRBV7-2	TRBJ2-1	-	ASSSQYNEQF
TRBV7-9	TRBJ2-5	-	ASSLVRGRVETQY
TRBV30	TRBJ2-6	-	AWNVVGGRRGANVLT
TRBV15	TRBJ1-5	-	ATSIQPGQGGQPQH
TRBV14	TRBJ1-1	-	ASSQFQNTEAF
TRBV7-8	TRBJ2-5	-	ASSLSGRGRRQETQY
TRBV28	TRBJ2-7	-	ASSLAGTGVKQY
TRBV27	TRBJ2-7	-	ASSPLDSLEQY
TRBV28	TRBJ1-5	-	ASSLPGQPQH
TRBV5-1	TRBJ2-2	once	ASSLSGTVNTGELF
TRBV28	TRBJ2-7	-	ASSPNKGLAGGDEQY
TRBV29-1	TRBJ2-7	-	SVGGAYEQY
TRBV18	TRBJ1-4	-	ASSPGTSTNEKLF
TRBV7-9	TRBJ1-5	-	ASSLTDNQPQH
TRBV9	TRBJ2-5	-	ASSIGSGTSGRAPETQY
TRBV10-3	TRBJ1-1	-	AISVGQMNTEAF
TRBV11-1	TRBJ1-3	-	ASSSRLLGNTIY
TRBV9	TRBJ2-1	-	ASSIRPIQGGEQF
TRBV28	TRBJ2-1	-	ASSNGRNEQF
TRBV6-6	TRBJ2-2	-	ASREGQGNTGELF
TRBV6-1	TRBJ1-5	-	ASSPSRGSNQPQH
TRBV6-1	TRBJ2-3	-	ASGAVSGTDTQY
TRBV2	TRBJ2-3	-	ASTRDRGRGGTQY
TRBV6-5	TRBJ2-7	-	ASSYSYGGSYEQY
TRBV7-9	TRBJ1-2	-	ASSLAGGSNYGYT
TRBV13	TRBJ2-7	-	ASRAVGVGYEQY
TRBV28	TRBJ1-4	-	ASSLGGRNEKLF
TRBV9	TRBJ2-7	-	ASSVGEGNSYEQY
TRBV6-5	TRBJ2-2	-	ATTGMNTGELF
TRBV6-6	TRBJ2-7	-	ASSPQTGPLEQY
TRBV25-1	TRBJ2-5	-	ASSESPSGTFQETQY
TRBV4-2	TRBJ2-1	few	ASSQATVSGGAGAYNEQF